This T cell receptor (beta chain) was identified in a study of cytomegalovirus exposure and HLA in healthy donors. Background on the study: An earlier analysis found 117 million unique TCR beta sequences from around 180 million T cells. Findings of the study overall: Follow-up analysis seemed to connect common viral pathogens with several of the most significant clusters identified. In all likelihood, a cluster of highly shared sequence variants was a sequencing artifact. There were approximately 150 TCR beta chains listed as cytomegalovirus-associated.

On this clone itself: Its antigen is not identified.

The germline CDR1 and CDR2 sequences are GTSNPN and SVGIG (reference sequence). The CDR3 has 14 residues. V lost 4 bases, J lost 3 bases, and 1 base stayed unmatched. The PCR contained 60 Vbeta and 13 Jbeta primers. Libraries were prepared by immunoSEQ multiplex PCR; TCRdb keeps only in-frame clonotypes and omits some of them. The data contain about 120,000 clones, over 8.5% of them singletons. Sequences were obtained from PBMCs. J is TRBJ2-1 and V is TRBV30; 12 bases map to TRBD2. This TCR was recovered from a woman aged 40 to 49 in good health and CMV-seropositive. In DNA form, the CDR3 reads TGTGCCTGGAAACTAGCGGGGGGCTACAATGAGCAGTTCTTC. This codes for CAWKLAGGYNEQFF.